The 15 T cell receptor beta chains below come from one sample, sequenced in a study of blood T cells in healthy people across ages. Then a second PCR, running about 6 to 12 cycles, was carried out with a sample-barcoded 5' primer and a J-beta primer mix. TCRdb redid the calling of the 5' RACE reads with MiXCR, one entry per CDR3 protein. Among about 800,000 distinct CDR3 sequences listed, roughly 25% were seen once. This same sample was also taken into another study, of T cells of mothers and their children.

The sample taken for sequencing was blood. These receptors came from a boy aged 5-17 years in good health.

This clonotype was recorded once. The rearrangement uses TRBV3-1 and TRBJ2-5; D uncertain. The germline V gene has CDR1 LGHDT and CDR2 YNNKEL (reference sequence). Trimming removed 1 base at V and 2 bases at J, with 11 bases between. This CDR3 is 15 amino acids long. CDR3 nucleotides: TGTGCCAGCAGCCAAGGATGGGCTATTCAAGAGACCCAGTACTTC. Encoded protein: CASSQGWAIQETQYF.

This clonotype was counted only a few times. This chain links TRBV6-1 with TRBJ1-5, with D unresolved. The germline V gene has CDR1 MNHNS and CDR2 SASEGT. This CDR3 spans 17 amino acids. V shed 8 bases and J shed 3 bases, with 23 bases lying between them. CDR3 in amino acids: CASARPPALSDNQPQHF. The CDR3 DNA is TGTGCCAGCGCCCGGCCCCCGGCCCTTAGCGACAATCAGCCCCAGCATTTT.

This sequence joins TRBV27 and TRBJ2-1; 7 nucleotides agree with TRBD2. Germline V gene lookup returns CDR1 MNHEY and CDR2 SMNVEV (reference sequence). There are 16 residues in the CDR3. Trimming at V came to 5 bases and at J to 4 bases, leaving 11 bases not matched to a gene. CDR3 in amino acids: CASSPRAGTTYNEQFF. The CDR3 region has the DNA TGTGCCAGCAGTCCCCGAGCGGGAACTACTTACAATGAGCAGTTCTTC.

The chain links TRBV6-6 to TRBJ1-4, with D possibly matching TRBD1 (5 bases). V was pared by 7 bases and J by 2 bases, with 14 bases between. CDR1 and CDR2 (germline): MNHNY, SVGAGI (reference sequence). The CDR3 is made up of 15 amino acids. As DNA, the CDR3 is TGTGCCAGCATCAAAGGGGTTAGCACTAATGAAAAACTGTTTTTT. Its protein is CASIKGVSTNEKLFF.

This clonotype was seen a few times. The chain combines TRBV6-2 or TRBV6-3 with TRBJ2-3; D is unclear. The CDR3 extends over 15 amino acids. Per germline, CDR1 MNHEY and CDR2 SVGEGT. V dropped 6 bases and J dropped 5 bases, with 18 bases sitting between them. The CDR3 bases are TGTGCCAGCAGATTAGAGGTGTTTACACAAGATACGCAGTATTTT. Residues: CASRLEVFTQDTQYF.

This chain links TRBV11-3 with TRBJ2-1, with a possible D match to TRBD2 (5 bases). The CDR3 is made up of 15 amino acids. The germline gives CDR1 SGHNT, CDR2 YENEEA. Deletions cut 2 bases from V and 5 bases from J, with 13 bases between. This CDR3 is CASSLRGNGDNEQFF. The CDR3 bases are TGTGCCAGCAGCTTAAGAGGGAATGGTGACAATGAGCAGTTCTTC.

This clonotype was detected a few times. Here the CDR3 DNA reads TGCAGCGTTGTATGGGGCAATAACTATGGCTACACCTTC. It encodes CSVVWGNNYGYTF. The chain couples TRBV29-1 to TRBJ1-2; D possibly corresponds to TRBD1 (5 bases). Per germline, CDR1 SQVTM and CDR2 ANQGSEA. The CDR3 loop spans 13 amino acids. V lost 4 bases to trimming and J lost 1 base, with 10 bases between them. Full variable domain (outside the CDR3, taken from reference TRBV29-1 and TRBJ1-2): SAVISQKPSRDICQRGTSLTIQCQVDSQVTMMFWYRQQPGQSLTLIATANQGSEATYESGFVIDKFPISRPNLTFSTLTVSNMSPEDSSIYLCSVVWGNNYGYTFGSGTRLTVV.

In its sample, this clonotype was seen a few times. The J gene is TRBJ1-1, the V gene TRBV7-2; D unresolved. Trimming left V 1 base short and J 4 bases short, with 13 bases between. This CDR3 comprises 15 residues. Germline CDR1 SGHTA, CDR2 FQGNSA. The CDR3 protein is CASSLVTSGGTEAFF. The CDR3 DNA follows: TGTGCCAGCAGCTTAGTGACCTCGGGAGGCACTGAAGCTTTCTTT.

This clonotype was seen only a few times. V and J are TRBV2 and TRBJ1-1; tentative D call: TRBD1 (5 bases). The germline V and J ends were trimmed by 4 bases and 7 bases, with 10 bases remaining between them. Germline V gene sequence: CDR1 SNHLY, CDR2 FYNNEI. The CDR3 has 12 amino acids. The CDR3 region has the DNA TGTGCCAGCAGTGCAGGGAGTATTGAAGCTTTCTTT. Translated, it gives CASSAGSIEAFF. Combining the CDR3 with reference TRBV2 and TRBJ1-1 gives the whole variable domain EPEVTQTPSHQVTQMGQEVILRCVPISNHLYFYWYRQILGQKVEFLVSFYNNEISEKSEIFDDQFSVERPDGSNFTLKIRSTKLEDSAMYFCASSAGSIEAFFGQGTRLTVV.

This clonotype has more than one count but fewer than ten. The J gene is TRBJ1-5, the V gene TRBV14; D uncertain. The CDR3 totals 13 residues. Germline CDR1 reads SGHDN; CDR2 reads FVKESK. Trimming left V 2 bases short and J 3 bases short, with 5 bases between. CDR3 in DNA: TGTGCCAGCAGCCAACTAATCAATCAGCCCCAGCATTTT. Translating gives CASSQLINQPQHF.

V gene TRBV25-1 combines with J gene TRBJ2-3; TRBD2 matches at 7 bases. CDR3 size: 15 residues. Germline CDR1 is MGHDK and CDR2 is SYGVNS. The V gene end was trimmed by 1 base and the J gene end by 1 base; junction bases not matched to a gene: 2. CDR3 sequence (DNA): TGTGCCAGCAGTGAATTTGCGGGGGGCACAGATACGCAGTATTTT. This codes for CASSEFAGGTDTQYF.

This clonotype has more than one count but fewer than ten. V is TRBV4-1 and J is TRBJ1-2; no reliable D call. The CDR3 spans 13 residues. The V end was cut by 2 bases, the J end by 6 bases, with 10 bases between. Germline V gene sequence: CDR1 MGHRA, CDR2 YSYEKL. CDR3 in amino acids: CASSQNGFNGYTF. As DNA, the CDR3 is TGCGCCAGCAGCCAAAACGGATTTAATGGCTACACCTTC.

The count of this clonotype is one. The CDR3 loop is CASSFGIGETQYF. The CDR3 coding sequence is TGTGCCAGCAGCTTCGGGATCGGGGAGACCCAGTACTTC. The V gene is TRBV7-2, the J gene TRBJ2-5; weak D call: TRBD2 (5 bases). This CDR3 has 13 amino acids. Germline CDR1 reads SGHTA; CDR2 reads FQGNSA. V gave up 3 bases and J gave up 5 bases, with 10 bases separating them.

This chain's CDR3 is CASKTSGNADTQYF. The CDR3 DNA sequence: TGCGCCAGCAAGACTAGCGGGAACGCAGATACGCAGTATTTT. The V call is TRBV5-1, the J call TRBJ2-3; 11 bases agree with TRBD2. J gave up 4 bases and V 6 bases, and 4 bases lay outside the gene matches. The germline V gene encodes CDR1 SGHRS and CDR2 YFSETQ. The CDR3 is made up of 14 amino acids.

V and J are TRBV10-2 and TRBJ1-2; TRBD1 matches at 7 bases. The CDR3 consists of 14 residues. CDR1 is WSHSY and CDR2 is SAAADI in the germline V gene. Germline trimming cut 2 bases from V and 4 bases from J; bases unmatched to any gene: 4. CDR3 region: CASSERDRPYGYTF. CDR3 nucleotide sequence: TGCGCCAGCAGTGAGCGGGACAGACCCTATGGCTACACCTTC.